Shown below are 29 T cell receptor beta chains from a single sample sequenced in a study of T cell responses to AZD1222 COVID-19 vaccine. Assay: immunoSEQ multiplex PCR; the TCRdb copy retains only in-frame clones and omits some. The table has about 140,000 clones, 80% to 95% seen once; the top ten hold 2.5% to 3%. The sample was peripheral blood, taken on day 0 of AZD1222 vaccination. Source of these receptors: an adult in good health.

V usage is TRBV21-1 and J usage is TRBJ2-1; the D call of TRBD1 is as the table states it, not checked on the DNA. TRBV21-1 is deemed a pseudogene. The CDR3 totals 15 residues. DNA for the CDR3: TGTGCCAGCAGCACCGGACAGGTCGACGACAATGAGCAGTTCTTC. It codes for CASSTGQVDDNEQFF.

Here the CDR3 DNA reads TGTGCCAGCAGCTTAGGGGCGACGAGATCTAAGGAGGACACCATATATTTT. This encodes CASSLGATRSKEDTIYF. The rearrangement joins TRBV7-8 to TRBJ1-3, with D uncertain. V lost 1 base and J 8 bases, leaving 21 bases between the germline ends. CDR1 and CDR2 from the germline V gene are SGHVS and FQNEAQ. The length of the CDR3 is 17 residues.

The chain recombines TRBV5-4 with TRBJ1-2; 11 bases line up with TRBD1. The CDR3 runs 15 residues. Trimming at V came to 4 bases and at J to 7 bases, leaving 9 bases not matched to a gene. Germline lookup yields CDR1 SGHNT and CDR2 YYREEE (reference sequence). The CDR3 region is CASSARTGGRFGYTF. In nucleotides, the CDR3 is TGTGCCAGCAGCGCCCGGACAGGGGGCAGGTTTGGCTACACCTTC.

The chain uses TRBV30 and TRBJ1-2, with D possibly being TRBD1 (5 bases). CDR3 length: 14 amino acids. Germline V lookup: CDR1 GTSNPN, CDR2 SVGIG (reference sequence). V was pared by 4 bases and J by 6 bases, with 18 bases between. The CDR3 nucleotides read TGTGCCTGGAAGGGTGGATTAAGGGGAAATGGCTACACCTTC. It translates to CAWKGGLRGNGYTF.

The rearrangement links TRBV3-1 (or the pseudogene TRBV3-2) to TRBJ2-3; 9 bases are shared with TRBD2. Per germline, CDR1 LGHDT and CDR2 YNNKEL (reference sequence). The CDR3 covers 16 residues. J gave up 1 base and V 4 bases, and 6 bases lay outside the gene matches. The CDR3 nucleotides read TGTGCCAGCAGCCGACGGATAGCGGGGGGCACAGATACGCAGTATTTT. Translated: CASSRRIAGGTDTQYF.

Concerning this clone: Germline and junction disagree at one end, which may indicate a read error. V usage is TRBV28 and J usage is TRBJ1-5; D possibly corresponds to TRBD1 (5 bases). The CDR3 has 15 residues. Per germline, CDR1 MDHEN and CDR2 SYDVKM. The CDR3 DNA follows: TGTGCCAGCAGTGCAACGGGACTTAGCGATCAGCCCCAGCATTTT. It codes for CASSATGLSDQPQHF.

The V gene is TRBV29-1, the J gene TRBJ1-3; 7 nucleotides agree with TRBD1. The CDR3 contains 13 residues. Germline-derived CDR1 and CDR2 are SQVTM and ANQGSEA. Germline trimming cut 7 bases from V and 2 bases from J; bases unmatched to any gene: 5. The CDR3 sequence: CSASDRAGNTIYF. CDR3 bases: TGCAGCGCCTCCGACAGGGCTGGAAACACCATATATTTT.

The table lists this clone with a count of one. The V and J genes are TRBV14 and TRBJ1-5; no clear D. Trimming cost V 0 bases and J 5 bases, with 5 bases left between them. The CDR3 sequence is 13 residues long. Germline V gene data show CDR1 as SGHDN and CDR2 as FVKESK. Written as DNA, the CDR3 is TGTGCCAGCAGCCAAGATATTCATCAGCCCCAGCATTTT. Protein: CASSQDIHQPQHF.

This chain joins TRBV5-1 and TRBJ2-7, with 11 nucleotides matching TRBD2. V gave up 4 bases and J gave up 1 base; unmatched junction bases: 4. CDR3 length: 15 amino acids. Germline V gene sequence: CDR1 SGHRS, CDR2 YFSETQ. The CDR3 bases are TGCGCCAGCAGCACTATAGCGGGAGGGTCCTACGAGCAGTACTTC. It yields the protein CASSTIAGGSYEQYF.

V and J are TRBV4-1 and TRBJ1-2; no clear D. With 4 bases removed from V and 2 bases from J, the gap between germline ends came to 17 bases. Per the germline V gene, CDR1 is MGHRA and CDR2 is YSYEKL. The CDR3 sequence is 16 residues long. DNA for the CDR3: TGCGCCAGCAGCCGCACAAGGCCAGGTAACAACTATGGCTACACCTTC. Residues: CASSRTRPGNNYGYTF.

The V call is TRBV3-1 (or the pseudogene TRBV3-2), the J call TRBJ1-6; D unresolved. V was shortened by 1 base and J by 10 bases, with 11 bases between the two germline ends. The CDR3 contains 14 residues. Per the germline V gene, CDR1 is LGHDT and CDR2 is YNNKEL (reference sequence). The CDR3 protein is CASSQVRVDSPLHF. The CDR3 nucleotides read TGTGCCAGCAGCCAAGTACGGGTGGACTCACCCCTCCACTTT.

The chain employs TRBV5-6 and TRBJ1-6, with D hard to call. The CDR3 is made up of 13 amino acids. V lost 0 bases and J lost 11, with 9 bases in between. Germline CDR1 SGHDT, CDR2 YYEEEE. The CDR3 region has the DNA TGTGCCAGCAGCTTGGCTGGGCCTACACCCCTCCACTTT. It codes for CASSLAGPTPLHF.

The rearrangement links TRBV7-9 to TRBJ1-4, with D possibly being TRBD1 (6 bases). The CDR3 length is 15 residues. V dropped 5 bases and J dropped 7 bases, with 17 bases sitting between them. Germline V gives CDR1 SEHNR, CDR2 FQNEAQ (reference sequence). The CDR3 loop is CASSKRGAWVEKLFF. In nucleotides, the CDR3 is TGTGCCAGCAGCAAGAGGGGGGCTTGGGTTGAAAAACTGTTTTTT.

The chain recombines TRBV6-5 with TRBJ2-2; D is ambiguous. This CDR3 has 14 amino acids. Trimming cost V 6 bases and J 0 bases, with 8 bases left between them. CDR1 is MNHEY, CDR2 SVGAGI, per germline. In DNA, the CDR3 is TGTGCCAGCAGGTACAAGGCGAACACCGGGGAGCTGTTTTTT. This codes for CASRYKANTGELFF.

The chain has TRBV18 and TRBJ1-6; perhaps TRBD1 as D (5 bases). Germline V CDR1 and CDR2: KGHSH, LQKENI. This CDR3 comprises 12 residues. V dropped 3 bases and J dropped 12 bases, with 9 bases sitting between them. The CDR3 DNA reads as TGTGCCAGCTCACCGGGGGGTGAACCCCTCCACTTT. The encoded protein is CASSPGGEPLHF.

This clone has only a few counts. The CDR3 nucleotides read TGTGCCAGCAGCGGACAGGGGAAGGGCACCGGGGAGCTGTTTTTT. Its protein is CASSGQGKGTGELFF. The chain links TRBV9 to TRBJ2-2, with 8 bases aligning to TRBD1. This CDR3 has 15 residues. The trim removed 3 bases at V and 4 bases at J, leaving 5 bases unmatched. Germline lookup yields CDR1 SGDLS and CDR2 YYNGEE.

The chain is built from TRBV3-1 (or the pseudogene TRBV3-2) and TRBJ2-1, with D unresolved. This CDR3 has 14 residues. V gave up 1 base and J gave up 4 bases, with 8 bases separating them. Germline loops: CDR1 LGHDT, CDR2 YNNKEL (reference sequence). DNA of the CDR3: TGTGCCAGCAGCCAAGGGACCCTATACAATGAGCAGTTCTTC. Translation: CASSQGTLYNEQFF.

The chain employs TRBV6-2 or TRBV6-3 and TRBJ2-1; 9 bases are a match to TRBD2. V was pared by 2 bases and J by 0 bases, with 5 bases of the junction left unmatched. CDR3 length equals 17 residues. CDR1 is MNHEY, CDR2 SVGEGT, per germline. The CDR3 is CASSYLAGTSSYNEQFF. In DNA, the CDR3 is TGTGCCAGCAGTTACCTAGCGGGAACTAGCTCCTACAATGAGCAGTTCTTC.

The count of this clone is one. The V and J genes are TRBV7-9 and TRBJ1-1; no clear D. Germline CDR1 is SEHNR and CDR2 is FQNEAQ (reference sequence). The CDR3 is 14 residues long. The V and J ends lost 1 base and 3 bases respectively, with 9 bases between them. The CDR3 loop reads CASSLELSDTEAFF. CDR3 DNA sequence: TGTGCCAGCAGCTTAGAACTATCGGACACTGAAGCTTTCTTT.

The rearrangement uses TRBV28 and TRBJ1-4; 7 bases map to TRBD1. The CDR3 totals 14 residues. The trim removed 6 bases at V and 12 bases at J, leaving 13 bases unmatched. Germline V gene data show CDR1 as MDHEN and CDR2 as SYDVKM. Written as DNA, the CDR3 is TGTGCCAGCAGATTTTCGGTAGGGACAGCACAACTGTTTTTT. Protein: CASRFSVGTAQLFF. The full variable domain, its missing parts supplied by reference TRBV28 and TRBJ1-4, is DVKVTQSSRYLVKRTGEKVFLECVQDMDHENMFWYRQDPGLGLRLIYFSYDVKMKEKGDIPEGYSVSREKKERFSLILESASTNQTSMYLCASRFSVGTAQLFFGSGTQLSVL.

The gene calls are TRBV5-1 and TRBJ1-2; 9 bases are shared with TRBD1. The CDR3 runs to 15 residues. V shed 0 bases and J 2 bases; nucleotides not matched to a gene: 2. Per the germline V gene, CDR1 is SGHRS and CDR2 is YFSETQ. The CDR3 nucleotides are TGCGCCAGCAGCTTGGGGACAGGGGACAACTATGGCTACACCTTC. Its protein is CASSLGTGDNYGYTF. Full variable domain (missing parts from reference TRBV5-1 and TRBJ1-2): KAGVTQTPRYLIKTRGQQVTLSCSPISGHRSVSWYQQTPGQGLQFLFEYFSETQRNKGNFPGRFSGRQFSNSRSEMNVSTLELGDSALYLCASSLGTGDNYGYTFGSGTRLTVV.

The rearrangement uses TRBV27 and TRBJ2-3; TRBD1 agrees at 8 bases. The CDR3 consists of 13 residues. With V trimmed by 9 bases and J by 6 bases, 8 bases remained unmatched. Germline CDR1 reads MNHEY; CDR2 reads SMNVEV (reference sequence). The CDR3: CASQRQGWDTQYF. Here the CDR3 DNA reads TGTGCCAGTCAGAGACAGGGGTGGGATACGCAGTATTTT.

This chain joins TRBV5-1 and TRBJ2-3; 10 bases are a match to TRBD1. With V trimmed by 4 bases and J by 4 bases, 12 bases remained unmatched. This CDR3 comprises 17 residues. Germline CDR1 and CDR2: SGHRS and YFSETQ. The CDR3 loop is CASSMTRDRGLADTQYF. Written as DNA, the CDR3 is TGCGCCAGCAGCATGACCCGGGACAGGGGATTGGCAGATACGCAGTATTTT.

The chain recombines TRBV11-3 with TRBJ1-6; a weak D match, TRBD1 (5 bases). V lost 2 bases to trimming and J lost 7 bases, with 12 bases between them. Germline assignment: CDR1 SGHNT and CDR2 YENEEA. The CDR3 is 15 amino acids. CDR3 protein: CASSLLQGRNSPLHF. For the CDR3, the DNA is TGTGCCAGCAGCTTACTTCAGGGCAGGAATTCACCCCTCCACTTT.

The CDR3 spells CASSYESPATNEKLFF. CDR3 in DNA: TGTGCCAGCAGTTACGAGAGTCCAGCAACTAATGAAAAACTGTTTTTT. The chain joins TRBV6-5 to TRBJ1-4, with no clear D. In germline, CDR1 is MNHEY, CDR2 SVGAGI. Trimming left V 2 bases short and J 0 bases short, with 10 bases between. CDR3 length: 16 amino acids.

J is TRBJ1-2 and V is TRBV5-6; 7 bases line up with TRBD1. CDR1 SGHDT and CDR2 YYEEEE come from the germline V gene. V shed 4 bases, J shed 3 bases, and the junction held 3 bases outside the gene matches. CDR3 length equals 13 residues. CDR3 sequence (DNA): TGTGCCAGCAGCCTGGGACAGTACTATGGCTACACCTTC. Its translation is CASSLGQYYGYTF.

The rearrangement links TRBV7-8 to TRBJ1-5; D uncertain. Germline V CDR1 and CDR2: SGHVS, FQNEAQ. The CDR3 sequence is 13 residues long. Between the trimmed V and J ends, which lost 1 base and 7 bases, there was a span of 8 bases. The CDR3 nucleotides read TGTGCCAGCAGCTTAGATCCAGAACAGCCCCAGCATTTT. Translated: CASSLDPEQPQHF.

The chain links TRBV7-9 to TRBJ1-1; 10 bases are a match to TRBD1. Germline V gives CDR1 SEHNR, CDR2 FQNEAQ (reference sequence). This CDR3 spans 14 amino acids. J lost 6 bases, V lost 5 bases, and 6 bases had no gene match. In DNA form, the CDR3 reads TGTGCCAGCAGCGGACCGGGACAGGGGTCTGAAGCTTTCTTT. It yields the protein CASSGPGQGSEAFF.

V gene TRBV5-1 combines with J gene TRBJ2-3, with D perhaps assigned TRBD1 or TRBD2 (5 bases each). Germline lookup yields CDR1 SGHRS and CDR2 YFSETQ. Trimming took 3 bases from V and 0 from J, leaving 11 bases between them. The CDR3 spans 15 residues. The CDR3 DNA reads TGCGCCAGCAGCTCACTACGGGACAGCACAGATACGCAGTATTTT. Translation: CASSSLRDSTDTQYF.